The 21 T cell receptor beta chains below were found in one sample sequenced in a study of cytomegalovirus exposure and HLA in healthy donors (dated by TCRdb to between 2016 and 2019). The library was obtained by the immunoSEQ multiplex PCR assay. The multiplex PCR relied on a mix of 60 forward primers for TCR Vbeta segments and 13 reverse primers for TCR Jbeta segments. Imported from immuneACCESS, the table was reduced by TCRdb to in-frame sequences with V and J called. These copies leave out some clones; in studies compared against another copy, an unresolved V gene accounts for under half, and the cause of the remainder is not known. In this sample the table shows about 220,000 clones, 75% to 90% of which occur a single time. The top ten hold 0.71% of the sample. Specimen: PBMCs. These receptors were taken from a boy aged 2 to 10 in good health and CMV-seronegative.

This chain links TRBV5-1 with TRBJ1-1; 7 positions match TRBD1. Germline CDR1 reads SGHRS; CDR2 reads YFSETQ. The V gene end was trimmed by 1 base and the J gene end by 4 bases; junction bases not matched to a gene: 4. CDR3 length: 14 amino acids. CDR3 in amino acids: CASSLNTGATEAFF. CDR3 DNA: TGCGCCAGCAGCTTGAACACAGGGGCCACTGAAGCTTTCTTT.

This clone appeared a few times. V gene TRBV18 combines with J gene TRBJ2-1; 8 bases match TRBD2. The CDR3 is 14 amino acids. CDR1 KGHSH and CDR2 LQKENI come from the germline V gene. V gave up 2 bases and J gave up 7 bases; unmatched junction bases: 4. For the CDR3, the DNA is TGTGCCAGCTCACCATCCAGCGGGAGTAATGAGCAGTTCTTC. This codes for CASSPSSGSNEQFF.

This clone has a handful of counts. This rearrangement joins TRBV2 to TRBJ1-1; 7 nucleotides align to TRBD1. Germline CDR1 SNHLY, CDR2 FYNNEI. V trimming: 6 bases; J trimming: 0 bases; junction bases outside the gene matches: 4. This CDR3 is built from 14 residues. CDR3 DNA: TGTGCCAGCAGGCGACAGGGTTTGAACACTGAAGCTTTCTTT. This codes for CASRRQGLNTEAFF.

The V gene is TRBV19, the J gene TRBJ2-5, with 9 bases matching TRBD2. With V trimmed by 2 bases and J by 2 bases, 21 bases remained unmatched. The CDR3 runs 21 residues. Germline V gives CDR1 LNHDA, CDR2 SQIVND (reference sequence). CDR3 DNA sequence: TGTGCCAGTAGTATATCCCCCGGGGGGCGGGGGGGCCTTTGGGCTCAAGAGACCCAGTACTTC. It specifies CASSISPGGRGGLWAQETQYF.

The rearrangement uses TRBV11-2 and TRBJ2-7, with a tentative D call TRBD1 (5 bases). Germline lookup yields CDR1 SGHAT and CDR2 FQNNGV. The CDR3 length is 16 residues. Trimming took off 2 bases at V and 3 bases at J, with 17 bases between the two ends. The CDR3 loop is CASSLTPAQGNYEQYF. CDR3 coding DNA: TGTGCCAGCAGCTTAACCCCTGCCCAGGGTAACTACGAGCAGTACTTC. The entire variable domain, with the rest obtained from reference TRBV11-2 and TRBJ2-7, is as follows: EAGVAQSPRYKIIEKRQSVAFWCNPISGHATLYWYQQILGQGPKLLIQFQNNGVVDDSQLPKDRFSAERLKGVDSTLKIQPAKLEDSAVYLCASSLTPAQGNYEQYFGPGTRLTVT.

CDR3 nucleotides: TGTGCCAGCAGTTCGGCCCCGACAGGCGACGAGCAGTACTTC. Its translation: CASSSAPTGDEQYF. V gene TRBV27 combines with J gene TRBJ2-7; the D gene is possibly TRBD1 (6 bases). Trimming cost V 4 bases and J 5 bases, with 15 bases left between them. The CDR3 consists of 14 residues. Looked up from germline, CDR1 is MNHEY and CDR2 is SMNVEV (reference sequence).

J is TRBJ2-4 and V is TRBV29-1; a weak D match, TRBD2 (5 bases). This CDR3 has 13 amino acids. From germline, CDR1 is SQVTM and CDR2 ANQGSEA. V gave up 1 base and J gave up 8 bases, with 12 bases separating them. Here the CDR3 reads CSVEGRTLDIQYF. CDR3 nucleotide sequence: TGCAGCGTTGAAGGTCGGACTTTAGACATTCAGTACTTC.

V is TRBV2 and J is TRBJ1-5; D gene ambiguous. The germline CDR1 and CDR2 sequences are SNHLY and FYNNEI. V was shortened by 3 bases and J by 5 bases, with 11 bases between the two germline ends. CDR3 length equals 14 residues. The CDR3 reads CASSDLAVDQPQHF. The CDR3 DNA follows: TGTGCCAGCAGTGATTTGGCAGTTGATCAGCCCCAGCATTTT.

The chain joins TRBV27 to TRBJ1-1; D is possibly TRBD1 (5 bases). V was pared by 1 base and J by 1 base, with 13 bases between. This CDR3 region has 16 residues. Germline V gene sequence: CDR1 MNHEY, CDR2 SMNVEV (reference sequence). DNA for the CDR3: TGTGCCAGCAGTTTATGGGGGGGGGTCCCGAACACTGAAGCTTTCTTT. It translates to CASSLWGGVPNTEAFF.

This chain uses TRBV19 with TRBJ1-1; D not certain. Deletions cut 7 bases from V and 2 bases from J, with 17 bases between. CDR3 length: 15 residues. Per the germline V gene, CDR1 is LNHDA and CDR2 is SQIVND (reference sequence). As DNA, the CDR3 is TGTGCCAGTACCCAAGGACTCCCCGGTAACACTGAAGCTTTCTTT. It yields the protein CASTQGLPGNTEAFF.

The genes are TRBV7-2 and TRBJ1-1; D may be TRBD1 (5 bases). CDR1 is SGHTA and CDR2 is FQGNSA in the germline V gene. The CDR3 length is 14 residues. V was trimmed by 0 bases and J by 4 bases, leaving 9 bases between them. The CDR3 sequence: CASSLAGGVTEAFF. CDR3 sequence (DNA): TGTGCCAGCAGCTTAGCGGGGGGGGTCACTGAAGCTTTCTTT.

The CDR3 coding sequence is TGTGCCAGCAGCTTAGACAGGGTCGATCAGCCCCAGCATTTT. It encodes CASSLDRVDQPQHF. The chain carries TRBV9 and TRBJ1-5; 7 bases are shared with TRBD1. Germline CDR1 is SGDLS and CDR2 is YYNGEE. The CDR3 spans 14 residues. J gave up 5 bases and V 4 bases, and 6 bases lay outside the gene matches.

The chain is built from TRBV6-5 and TRBJ1-5, with D perhaps TRBD1 (5 bases). V dropped 4 bases and J dropped 3 bases, with 7 bases sitting between them. The CDR3 totals 13 residues. Germline V gene sequence: CDR1 MNHEY, CDR2 SVGAGI. The CDR3: CASSSDINQPQHF. CDR3 nucleotides: TGTGCCAGCAGTTCGGACATCAATCAGCCCCAGCATTTT.

The V call is TRBV6-1, the J call TRBJ2-7; D might be TRBD1 (5 bases). The CDR3 covers 16 residues. Trimming cost V 1 base and J 0 bases, with 13 bases left between them. Germline CDR1 and CDR2: MNHNS and SASEGT. CDR3 protein: CASSEEGQLGSYEQYF. CDR3 coding DNA: TGTGCCAGCAGTGAAGAGGGGCAGTTAGGCTCCTACGAGCAGTACTTC.

J is TRBJ2-7 and V is TRBV10-3; D is ambiguous. Trimming left V 11 bases short and J 5 bases short, with 16 bases between. The CDR3 runs to 12 residues. CDR1 is ENHRY, CDR2 SYGVKD, per germline. The CDR3 DNA follows: TGTGCCCCCGTGGGCCCAAAGCACGAGCAGTACTTC. It is translated as CAPVGPKHEQYF.

The chain couples TRBV7-8 to TRBJ1-5; the match to TRBD1 covers 7 bases. The CDR3 totals 14 residues. J lost 2 bases, V lost 5 bases, and 3 bases had no gene match. Per the germline V gene, CDR1 is SGHVS and CDR2 is FQNEAQ. In DNA, the CDR3 is TGTGCCAGCAGCCTTGACAGGGGCAATCAGCCCCAGCATTTT. It specifies CASSLDRGNQPQHF.

Concerning this clone: The sample carries other DNA sequences with the same CDR3. The J gene is TRBJ1-2, the V gene TRBV20-1; D call uncertain. The V end lost 3 bases, the J end lost 3 bases, and 2 bases lay between the germline ends. The germline V gene encodes CDR1 DFQATT and CDR2 SNEGSKA (reference sequence). The CDR3 loop spans 10 amino acids. The CDR3 is CSASDYGYTF. CDR3 DNA: TGCAGTGCTAGCGACTATGGCTACACCTTC.

This chain joins TRBV11-1 and TRBJ2-3; weak D call: TRBD2 (6 bases). Germline V lookup: CDR1 SGHAT, CDR2 FQDESV (reference sequence). Deletions cut 2 bases from V and 6 bases from J, with 12 bases between. This CDR3 has 14 amino acids. CDR3 sequence: CASSLWDSADTQYF. The CDR3 DNA sequence: TGTGCCAGCAGCTTATGGGACTCCGCGGATACGCAGTATTTT. The full variable domain, its missing parts supplied by reference TRBV11-1 and TRBJ2-3, is EAEVAQSPRYKITEKSQAVAFWCDPISGHATLYWYRQILGQGPELLVQFQDESVVDDSQLPKDRFSAERLKGVDSTLKIQPAELGDSAMYLCASSLWDSADTQYFGPGTRLTVL.

This sequence joins TRBV2 and TRBJ2-5; D unresolved. V lost 6 bases to trimming and J lost 5 bases, with 13 bases between them. The CDR3 is 13 residues long. Germline CDR1 SNHLY, CDR2 FYNNEI. Here the CDR3 DNA reads TGTGCCAGCAGGACTGGCGGCGTGGAGACCCAGTACTTC. Its protein product is CASRTGGVETQYF. Together with reference TRBV2 and TRBJ2-5, the CDR3 gives the full variable domain: EPEVTQTPSHQVTQMGQEVILRCVPISNHLYFYWYRQILGQKVEFLVSFYNNEISEKSEIFDDQFSVERPDGSNFTLKIRSTKLEDSAMYFCASRTGGVETQYFGPGTRLLVL.

The rearrangement joins TRBV5-4 to TRBJ1-1; the match to TRBD1 covers 7 bases. Germline CDR1 and CDR2: SGHNT and YYREEE (reference sequence). The length of the CDR3 is 14 residues. The J segment lost 4 bases and the V segment lost 3 bases, leaving 6 bases of the junction unmatched. DNA of the CDR3: TGTGCCAGCAGCTCTAGGGGGCGCGGCACTGAAGCTTTCTTT. Translating it yields CASSSRGRGTEAFF. The variable domain in full, completed from reference TRBV5-4 and TRBJ1-1, reads ETGVTQSPTHLIKTRGQQVTLRCSSQSGHNTVSWYQQALGQGPQFIFQYYREEENGRGNFPPRFSGLQFPNYSSELNVNALELDDSALYLCASSSRGRGTEAFFGQGTRLTVV.

The table lists this clone with a few counts. The chain is built from TRBV2 and TRBJ1-2; D remains ambiguous. The V gene's germline CDR1 is SNHLY and CDR2 FYNNEI. Trimming took 7 bases from V and 7 from J, leaving 16 bases between them. This CDR3 comprises 13 residues. CDR3 sequence: CASIYLEAGGYTF. CDR3 DNA sequence: TGTGCCAGCATCTACCTGGAGGCCGGTGGCTACACCTTC.